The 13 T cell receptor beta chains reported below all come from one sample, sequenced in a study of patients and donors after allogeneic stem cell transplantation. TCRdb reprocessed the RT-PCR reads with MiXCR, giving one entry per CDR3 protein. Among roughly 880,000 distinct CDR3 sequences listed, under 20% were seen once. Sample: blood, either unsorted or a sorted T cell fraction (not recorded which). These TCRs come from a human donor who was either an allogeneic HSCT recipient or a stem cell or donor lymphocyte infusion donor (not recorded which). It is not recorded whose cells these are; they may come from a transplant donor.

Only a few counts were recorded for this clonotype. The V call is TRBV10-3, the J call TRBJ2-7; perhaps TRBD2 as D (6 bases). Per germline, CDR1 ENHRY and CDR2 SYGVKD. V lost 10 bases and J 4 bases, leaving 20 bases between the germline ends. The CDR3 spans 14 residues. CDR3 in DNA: TGTGCCACCGTCGCGGGGCAGGGTAAATACGAGCAGTACTTC. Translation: CATVAGQGKYEQYF.

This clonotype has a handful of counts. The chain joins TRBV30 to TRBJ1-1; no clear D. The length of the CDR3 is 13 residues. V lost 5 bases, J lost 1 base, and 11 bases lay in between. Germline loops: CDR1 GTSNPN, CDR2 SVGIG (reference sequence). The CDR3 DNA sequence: TGTGCCTGGGCCCCGCAGGCGAACACTGAAGCTTTCTTT. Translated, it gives CAWAPQANTEAFF.

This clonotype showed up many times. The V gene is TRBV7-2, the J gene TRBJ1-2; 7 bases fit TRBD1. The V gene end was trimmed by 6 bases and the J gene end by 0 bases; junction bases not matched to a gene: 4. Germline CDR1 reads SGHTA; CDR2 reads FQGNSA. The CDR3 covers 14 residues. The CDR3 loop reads CASSLGTANYGYTF. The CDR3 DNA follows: TGTGCCAGCAGTCTTGGGACAGCTAACTATGGCTACACCTTC.

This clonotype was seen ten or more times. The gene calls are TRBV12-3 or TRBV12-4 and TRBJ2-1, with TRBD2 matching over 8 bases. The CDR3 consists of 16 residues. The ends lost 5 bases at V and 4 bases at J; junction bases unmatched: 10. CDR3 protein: CASSRWDSGAYNEQFF. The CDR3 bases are TGTGCCAGCAGTCGTTGGGATAGCGGGGCTTACAATGAGCAGTTCTTC.

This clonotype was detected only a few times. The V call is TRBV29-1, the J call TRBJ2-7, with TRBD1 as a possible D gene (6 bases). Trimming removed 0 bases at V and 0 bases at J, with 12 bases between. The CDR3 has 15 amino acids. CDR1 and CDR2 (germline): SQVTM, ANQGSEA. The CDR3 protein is CSVEENRDNSYEQYF. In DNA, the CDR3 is TGCAGCGTTGAAGAAAATCGGGACAACTCCTACGAGCAGTACTTC.

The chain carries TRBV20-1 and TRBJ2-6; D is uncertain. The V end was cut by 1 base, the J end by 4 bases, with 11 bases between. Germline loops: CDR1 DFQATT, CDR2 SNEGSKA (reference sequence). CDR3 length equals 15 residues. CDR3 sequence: CSARVDKSGANVLTF. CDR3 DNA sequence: TGCAGTGCTAGAGTTGACAAGTCCGGGGCCAACGTCCTGACTTTC.

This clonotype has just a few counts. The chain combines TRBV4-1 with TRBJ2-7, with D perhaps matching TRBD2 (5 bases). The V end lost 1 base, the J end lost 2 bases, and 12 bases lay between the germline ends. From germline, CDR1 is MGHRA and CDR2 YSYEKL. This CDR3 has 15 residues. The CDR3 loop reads CASSQGPRAPYEQYF. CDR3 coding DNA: TGCGCCAGCAGCCAAGGGCCGCGGGCCCCCTACGAGCAGTACTTC.

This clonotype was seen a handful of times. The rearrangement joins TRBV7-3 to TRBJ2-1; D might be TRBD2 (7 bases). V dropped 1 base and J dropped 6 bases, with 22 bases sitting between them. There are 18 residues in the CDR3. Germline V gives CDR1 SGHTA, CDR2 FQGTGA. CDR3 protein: CASSLIRRGLDHPNEQFF. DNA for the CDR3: TGTGCCAGCAGCTTAATTAGGCGGGGGCTAGATCACCCCAATGAGCAGTTCTTC. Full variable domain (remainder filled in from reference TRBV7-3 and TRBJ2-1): GAGVSQTPSNKVTEKGKYVELRCDPISGHTALYWYRQSLGQGPEFLIYFQGTGAADDSGLPNDRFFAVRPEGSVSTLKIQRTERGDSAVYLCASSLIRRGLDHPNEQFFGPGTRLTVL.

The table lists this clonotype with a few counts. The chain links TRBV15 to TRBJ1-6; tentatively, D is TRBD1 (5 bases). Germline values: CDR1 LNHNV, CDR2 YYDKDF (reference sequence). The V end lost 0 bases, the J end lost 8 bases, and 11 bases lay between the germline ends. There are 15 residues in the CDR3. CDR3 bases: TGTGCCACCAGCAGAGAAGGCCAGGGAGATTCACCCCTCCACTTT. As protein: CATSREGQGDSPLHF.

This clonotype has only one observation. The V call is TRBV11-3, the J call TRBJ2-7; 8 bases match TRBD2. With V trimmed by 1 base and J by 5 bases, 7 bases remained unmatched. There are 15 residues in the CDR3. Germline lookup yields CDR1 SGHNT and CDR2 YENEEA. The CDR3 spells CASSLGGLDVHEQYF. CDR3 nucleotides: TGTGCCAGCAGCTTAGGGGGACTAGACGTCCACGAGCAGTACTTC.

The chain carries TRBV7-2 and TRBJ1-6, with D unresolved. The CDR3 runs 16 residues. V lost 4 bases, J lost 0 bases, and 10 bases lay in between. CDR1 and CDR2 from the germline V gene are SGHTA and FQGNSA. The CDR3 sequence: CASSWELSSYNSPLHF. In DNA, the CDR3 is TGTGCCAGCAGCTGGGAGCTGAGCTCCTATAATTCACCCCTCCACTTT.

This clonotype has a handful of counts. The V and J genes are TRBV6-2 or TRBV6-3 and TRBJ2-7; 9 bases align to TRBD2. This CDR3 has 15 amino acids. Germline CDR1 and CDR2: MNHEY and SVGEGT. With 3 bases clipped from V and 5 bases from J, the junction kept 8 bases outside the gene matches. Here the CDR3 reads CASSYQLAGSHEQYF. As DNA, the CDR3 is TGTGCCAGCAGTTATCAACTAGCGGGTTCCCACGAGCAGTACTTC.

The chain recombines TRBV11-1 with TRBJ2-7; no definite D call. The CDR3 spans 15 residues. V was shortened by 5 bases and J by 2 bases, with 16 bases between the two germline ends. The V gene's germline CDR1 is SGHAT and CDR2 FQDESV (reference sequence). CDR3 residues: CASSPKDILTYEQYF. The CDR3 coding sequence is TGTGCCAGCAGCCCAAAAGACATACTAACCTACGAGCAGTACTTC.